This T cell receptor (beta chain) stems from a study of blood T cell repertoires in COVID-19. Whole-study context: The United States, Italy and Spain provided the acute and convalescent COVID-19 samples. The analysed material was cDNA or gDNA that came from T cells, B-cell-depleted T cells, or PBMCs.

In the source study's methods: By means of reference gene primer amplification, nucleated cell counts were estimated. The protocol was immunoSEQ multiplex PCR, while the TCRdb copy is restricted to in-frame clones and leaves out a portion. V, J and clone size are taken as reported in that table, and D and trimming were inferred from the DNA itself. The table includes about 240,000 clones, 82% detected once. The CDR3 runs to 13 residues. J was trimmed by 7 bases and V by 7 bases; bases with no gene match: 5. The V gene is TRBV12-3 or TRBV12-4, the J gene TRBJ1-2, with 11 bases that match TRBD1. Specimen: peripheral blood. The origin of this receptor is a woman in her sixties or seventies with active or convalescent COVID-19. The CDR3 region is CASIGQGAPGYTF. The CDR3 DNA sequence: TGTGCCAGCATAGGACAGGGGGCGCCTGGCTACACCTTC.